This T cell receptor beta chain stems from a study of T cell repertoires in cytomegalovirus infection. Whole-study context: Public TCR beta signatures provided an indication of both CMV infection and a matching HLA type. Regarding the study as a whole: CMV-specific TCR beta clonotypes restricted by HLA-C were the ones dominating the ex vivo response. The study identified carriers of CMV plus the relevant HLA from cumulative public TCR beta family frequency.

TCRdb itself ran the reads through MiXCR, one entry per CDR3 protein. The sample lists some 590,000 distinct CDR3 sequences; about 39% were seen once. Germline-derived CDR1 and CDR2 are SGHVS and FNYEAQ. This CDR3 region has 14 residues. V lost 4 bases and J 3 bases, leaving 9 bases between the germline ends. In the case of this clonotype: The antigen remains undetermined.

The sequence was obtained from a human donor in good health (CMV status not recorded). Some clones in this sample may be carry-over from other donors' samples. The material was cultured PBMCs, obtained from culture after CMV antigen stimulation. V gene TRBV7-6 combines with J gene TRBJ1-4; perhaps TRBD1 as D (6 bases). This CDR3 reads CASSWDTANEKLFF. The DNA for the CDR3 is TGTGCCAGCAGCTGGGACACCGCTAATGAAAAACTGTTTTTT.